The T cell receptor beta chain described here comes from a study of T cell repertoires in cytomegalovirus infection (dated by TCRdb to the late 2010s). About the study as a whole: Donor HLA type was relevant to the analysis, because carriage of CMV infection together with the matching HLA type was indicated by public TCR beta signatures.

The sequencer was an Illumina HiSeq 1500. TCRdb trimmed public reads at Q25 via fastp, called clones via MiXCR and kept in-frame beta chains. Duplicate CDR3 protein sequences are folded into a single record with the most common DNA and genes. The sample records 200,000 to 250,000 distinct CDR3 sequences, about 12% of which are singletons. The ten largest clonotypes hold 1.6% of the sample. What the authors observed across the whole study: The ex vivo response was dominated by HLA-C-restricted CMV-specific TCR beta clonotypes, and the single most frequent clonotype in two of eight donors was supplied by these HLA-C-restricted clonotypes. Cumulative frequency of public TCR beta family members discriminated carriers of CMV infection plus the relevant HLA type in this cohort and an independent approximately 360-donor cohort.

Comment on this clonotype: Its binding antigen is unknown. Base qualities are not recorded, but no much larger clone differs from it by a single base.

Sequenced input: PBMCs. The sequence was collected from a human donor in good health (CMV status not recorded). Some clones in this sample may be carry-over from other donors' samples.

The CDR3 here reads CSVRGQGDTEAFF. The DNA sequence is TGCAGCGTCCGGGGACAGGGCGACACTGAAGCTTTCTTT. This sequence uses TRBV29-1 and TRBJ1-1, with TRBD1 matching 9 junction bases. Spanning cysteine to phenylalanine, the CDR3 consists of 13 amino acids. Just the 39-base CDR3 DNA is kept, in frame starting at base 1. Germline trimming: 6 bases from V, 3 bases from J; junction bases outside gene matches: 5. Via the germline V gene, CDR1 is SQVTM and CDR2 ANQGSEA.